This T cell receptor (beta chain) was sequenced during a study of PD-L1 blockade in urothelial cancer. Study overall: Blood underwent analysis 3 weeks (second dose) and 6 weeks after treatment began.

Data came from immunoSEQ multiplex PCR; TCRdb stores just in-frame clones and leaves some out. The table includes approximately 39,000 clones, around 81% detected once. Germline V lookup: CDR1 ENHRY, CDR2 SYGVKD. V was pared by 4 bases and J by 4 bases, with 14 bases of the junction left unmatched. This CDR3 region has 18 residues. Time point described: pretreatment peripheral blood. Specimen: PBMCs, collected around atezolizumab (anti-PD-L1) treatment. The J gene is TRBJ2-1, the V gene TRBV10-3; 9 bases match TRBD2. The TCR comes from an older man with urothelial cancer. This CDR3 reads CAISVGPLAGVSYNEQFF. CDR3 sequence (DNA): TGTGCCATCAGTGTGGGACCGTTAGCGGGAGTCTCATACAATGAGCAGTTCTTC.